What follows is one TCR beta chain and its context. The germline V gene has CDR1 SGHVS and CDR2 FNYEAQ. This CDR3 contains 12 residues. With 2 bases removed from V and 7 bases from J, the gap between germline ends came to 9 bases. The sample is drawn from a study of shared clonotypes between healthy human individuals. It was across several immunoSEQ plates that each subset's genomic DNA was evenly split. TCRdb's copy holds only in-frame clones and misses some; the assay was immunoSEQ multiplex PCR. Of some 2,100,000 clones in the sample, approximately 96% were seen once. V gene TRBV7-6 combines with J gene TRBJ2-7; D is perhaps TRBD2 (5 bases). Sequenced: naive CD4+ T cells sorted from blood. Subset of the sample: CD45RA+ positively selected. This sequence was found in a man younger than 35 in good health. The CDR3, as DNA: TGTGCCAGCAGCTTATGGGGAGAAGAGCAGTACTTC. It translates to CASSLWGEEQYF. The full variable domain, rest sourced from reference TRBV7-6 and TRBJ2-7, is GAGVSQSPRYKVTKRGQDVALRCDPISGHVSLYWYRQALGQGPEFLTYFNYEAQQDKSGLPNDRFSAERPEGSISTLTIQRTEQRDSAMYRCASSLWGEEQYFGPGTRLTVT.